This entry features one TCR beta chain sequence. Its antigen target is currently unknown. The record has no base qualities; no much larger clone is one base away. Profiling of TCR beta VDJ combinations and CDR3 sequences used genomic DNA as the template. An Illumina HiSeq 2000 was used for TCR repertoire sequencing. In the authors' own workflow: Repertoire assessment relied on Simpson's diversity index, CDR3 size and DJ length profiles, and TRBV/TRBJ rearrangement plots. The immunodominant clone was defined as the most abundant DNA sequence in deep sequencing data. CDR3 amino acid sequences were checked for sharing across subjects and were also compared against the VDJdb database and published repertoires. The public reads were reprocessed in TCRdb via fastp at Q25 and MiXCR, keeping in-frame beta chains. Under each unique CDR3 protein, matching rows form one entry showing the most common genes and DNA. Clone size and V and J calls follow TCRdb, not the original study. Here the sample has under 200,000 distinct CDR3 sequences; approximately 48% occur a single time. The top ten constitute around 9.7% of the sample.

The sample comes from a study of CD8+CD57+ T cells in acquired aplastic anemia (dated 2018 in TCRdb). As for the study more broadly: DNA extracted from sorted CD4+ and CD8+ cells had a mean of about 3.3 ug, with a range of roughly 0.18 to 27.4 ug. CD8+CD57+ expansion was defined as frequency above the mean frequency observed in healthy subjects.

The CDR3 runs 15 amino acids, cysteine and phenylalanine included. Only CDR3 DNA is held: 45 bases, read in frame from base 1. CDR1 and CDR2 (SGHAT, FQNNGV) derive from the germline V gene. V gives up 5 bases and J gives up 5 bases, and the segment between their germline ends measures 15 bases. Results the study describes overall, beyond this receptor: Roughly 31 CD8+ CDR3 sequences were shared between patients and controls but appeared highly expressed in patients and within their immunodominant clones. Patients and healthy controls showed no significant difference in CD8+ Simpson's diversity (P=0.060).

The patients picked for sequencing were ones in whom flow cytometry had shown an expansion of CD8+CD57+ cells. Every patient had a diagnosis of severe acquired aplastic anemia based on International Study of Aplastic Anemia and Agranulocytosis and Camitta criteria. No therapy had been received by the patients at the time of blood sampling. In this study, sorted CD4+ and CD8+ T cells from the blood of healthy subjects and of severe aplastic anemia patients had their TCR repertoires deep-sequenced. Patients were enrolled under clinicaltrials.gov protocols 00001620, 01623167, 00001397, 00071045, 00081523 and 00961064 in the USA. Ficoll-Paque density gradient centrifugation was used to isolate peripheral blood mononuclear cells. CD4+ and CD8+ T cells were sorted by FACS or magnetic beads before DNA extraction.

The specimen sequenced was sorted CD4+, CD8+, or CD8+CD57+ T cells (not recorded which) from PBMCs. This receptor was obtained from a human donor with aplastic anemia. This chain is built from TRBV11-2 and TRBJ1-4; the D gene remains uncertain. The CDR3 corresponds to CASSPLRGKNEKLFF. The nucleotide sequence is TGTGCCAGCAGCCCCTTGCGGGGAAAGAATGAAAAACTGTTTTTT.